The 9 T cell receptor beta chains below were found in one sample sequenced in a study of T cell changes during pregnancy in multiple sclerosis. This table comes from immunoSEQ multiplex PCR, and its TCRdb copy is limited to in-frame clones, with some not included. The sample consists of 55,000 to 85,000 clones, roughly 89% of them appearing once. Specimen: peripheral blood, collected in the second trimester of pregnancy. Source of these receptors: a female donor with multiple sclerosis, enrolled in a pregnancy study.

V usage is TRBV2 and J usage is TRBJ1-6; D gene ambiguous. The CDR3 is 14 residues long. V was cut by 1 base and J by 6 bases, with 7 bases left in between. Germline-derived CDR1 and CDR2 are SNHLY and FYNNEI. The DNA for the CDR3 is TGTGCCAGCAGTGAAGTAACGGGTAATTCACCCCTCCACTTT. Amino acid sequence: CASSEVTGNSPLHF.

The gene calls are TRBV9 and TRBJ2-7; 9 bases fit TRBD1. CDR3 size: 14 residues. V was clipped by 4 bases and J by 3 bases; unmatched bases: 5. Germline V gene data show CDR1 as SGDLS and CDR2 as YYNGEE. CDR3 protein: CASSPATGGYEQYF. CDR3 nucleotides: TGTGCCAGCAGCCCCGCGACAGGGGGCTACGAGCAGTACTTC.

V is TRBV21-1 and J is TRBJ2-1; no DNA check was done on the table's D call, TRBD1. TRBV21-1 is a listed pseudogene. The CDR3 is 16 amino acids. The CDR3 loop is CASSPHLDRLGNEQFF. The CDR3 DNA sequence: TGTGCCAGCAGCCCCCACCTGGACAGGTTGGGCAATGAGCAGTTCTTC.

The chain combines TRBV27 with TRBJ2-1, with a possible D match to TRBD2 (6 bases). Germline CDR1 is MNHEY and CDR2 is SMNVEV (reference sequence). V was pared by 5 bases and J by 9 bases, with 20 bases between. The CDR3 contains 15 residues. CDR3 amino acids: CASSPTVGGNSEQFF. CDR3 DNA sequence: TGTGCCAGCAGTCCTACTGTCGGCGGGAACTCTGAGCAGTTCTTC.

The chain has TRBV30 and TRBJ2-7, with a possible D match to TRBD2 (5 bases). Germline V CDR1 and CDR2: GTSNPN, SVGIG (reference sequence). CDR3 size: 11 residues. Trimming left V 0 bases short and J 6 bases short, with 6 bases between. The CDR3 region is CAWSVGGEQYF. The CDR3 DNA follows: TGTGCCTGGAGTGTCGGAGGCGAGCAGTACTTC.

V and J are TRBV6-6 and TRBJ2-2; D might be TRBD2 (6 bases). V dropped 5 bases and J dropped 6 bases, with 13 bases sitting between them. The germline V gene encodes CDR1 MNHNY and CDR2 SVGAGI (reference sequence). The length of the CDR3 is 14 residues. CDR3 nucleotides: TGTGCCAGCAGTAGAACTAGCTTTTCCGGGGAGCTGTTTTTT. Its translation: CASSRTSFSGELFF.

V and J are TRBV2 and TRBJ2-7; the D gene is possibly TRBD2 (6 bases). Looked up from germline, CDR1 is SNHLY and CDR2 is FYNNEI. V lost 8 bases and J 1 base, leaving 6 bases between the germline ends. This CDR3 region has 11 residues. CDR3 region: CASGGSYEQYF. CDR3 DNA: TGTGCCAGCGGGGGGTCCTACGAGCAGTACTTC. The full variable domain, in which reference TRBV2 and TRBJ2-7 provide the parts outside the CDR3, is EPEVTQTPSHQVTQMGQEVILRCVPISNHLYFYWYRQILGQKVEFLVSFYNNEISEKSEIFDDQFSVERPDGSNFTLKIRSTKLEDSAMYFCASGGSYEQYFGPGTRLTVT.

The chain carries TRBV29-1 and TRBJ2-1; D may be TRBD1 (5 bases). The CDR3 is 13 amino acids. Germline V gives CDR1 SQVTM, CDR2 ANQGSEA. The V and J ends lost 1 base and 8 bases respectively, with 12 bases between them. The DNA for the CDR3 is TGCAGCGTTGAAGGATGGCAGGGCTATGAGCAGTTCTTC. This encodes CSVEGWQGYEQFF.

The CDR3 spells CASSSKAQGATNTEAFF. For the CDR3, the DNA is TGTGCCAGCAGCTCGAAGGCACAGGGGGCTACGAACACTGAAGCTTTCTTT. This sequence joins TRBV5-4 and TRBJ1-1; 9 bases agree with TRBD1. Germline V gene data show CDR1 as SGHNT and CDR2 as YYREEE (reference sequence). V dropped 3 bases and J dropped 1; count of bases not matched to a gene: 10. The CDR3 extends over 17 amino acids.